This entry describes one TCR beta chain. Its cognate antigen is unknown. Losses at the gene ends were 3 bases for V and 6 bases for J; bases not matched to a gene: 7. The CDR3 contains 15 residues. The sample originates from a study of T-cell reconstitution after alpha-beta-depleted transplantation in children. Regarding the study as a whole: Recipient T cells and thymic progenitors that survived gave rise to the high TCRbeta diversity observed at day 60 in some patients. When one year had passed after transplant, most T-cell counts and diversity came from newly produced T cells. By about two months after transplant, alpha-beta T cells reportedly arose from several hundred graft clones that had expanded.

Unique molecular identifiers were incorporated during preparation of the TCRbeta library. One entry per CDR3 protein results from TCRdb running MiXCR on the PCR reads. The table lists approximately 980,000 distinct CDR3 sequences, roughly 31% of them singletons. The source material was PBMCs, mostly from graft donor cells, sampled 360 days after TCRalphabeta/CD19-depleted stem cell transplant. This TCR came from a boy younger than two who had a stem cell transplant for SCID, so the T cells may come from the graft donor. V is TRBV12-3 or TRBV12-4 and J is TRBJ1-5; TRBD1 matches at 8 bases. CDR3 bases: TGTGCCAGCAGTTTTTCGACAGGGGTAAGTCAGCCCCAGCATTTT. It codes for CASSFSTGVSQPQHF.